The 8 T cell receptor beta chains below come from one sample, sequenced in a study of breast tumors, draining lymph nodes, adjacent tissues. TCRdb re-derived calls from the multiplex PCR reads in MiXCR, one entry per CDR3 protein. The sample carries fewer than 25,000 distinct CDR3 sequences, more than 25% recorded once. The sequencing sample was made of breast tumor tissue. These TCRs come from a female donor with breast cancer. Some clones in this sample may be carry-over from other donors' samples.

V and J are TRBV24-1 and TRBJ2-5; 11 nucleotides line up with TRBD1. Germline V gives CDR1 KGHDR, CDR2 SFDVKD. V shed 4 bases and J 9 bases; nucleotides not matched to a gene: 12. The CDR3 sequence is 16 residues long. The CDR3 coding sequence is TGTGCCACCAGTGACGCCGGACAGGGGGCAGGGGAGGCCCAGTACTTC. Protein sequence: CATSDAGQGAGEAQYF.

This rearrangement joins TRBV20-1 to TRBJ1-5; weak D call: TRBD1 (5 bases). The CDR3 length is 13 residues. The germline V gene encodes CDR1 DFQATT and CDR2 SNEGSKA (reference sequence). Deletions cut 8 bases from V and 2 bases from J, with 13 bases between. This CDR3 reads CSPSGGGNQPQHF. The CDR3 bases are TGCAGTCCCTCTGGAGGGGGCAATCAGCCCCAGCATTTT.

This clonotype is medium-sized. CDR3 sequence: CASSESGGSPLHF. For the CDR3, the DNA is TGTGCCAGCAGTGAGTCCGGGGGGTCACCCCTCCACTTT. The chain joins TRBV6-4 to TRBJ1-6; D is possibly TRBD1 (5 bases). The CDR3 runs 13 residues. CDR1 and CDR2 from the germline V gene are MRHNA and SNTAGT. The V end lost 3 bases, the J end lost 10 bases, and 10 bases lay between the germline ends.

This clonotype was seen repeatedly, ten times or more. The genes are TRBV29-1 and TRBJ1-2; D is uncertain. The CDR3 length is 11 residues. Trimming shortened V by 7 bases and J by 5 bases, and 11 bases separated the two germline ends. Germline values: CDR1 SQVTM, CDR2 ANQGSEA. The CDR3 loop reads CSALDGYGYTF. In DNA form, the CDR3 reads TGCAGCGCCCTCGACGGTTATGGCTACACCTTC.

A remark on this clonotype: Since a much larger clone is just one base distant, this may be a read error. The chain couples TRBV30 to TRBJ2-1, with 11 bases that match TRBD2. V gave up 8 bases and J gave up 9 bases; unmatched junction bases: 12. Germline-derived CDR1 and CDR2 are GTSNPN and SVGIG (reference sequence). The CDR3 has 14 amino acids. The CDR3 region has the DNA TGTGCCCGGAAGGGATTAGCGGGAGGGTTTGAGCAGTTCTTC. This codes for CARKGLAGGFEQFF.

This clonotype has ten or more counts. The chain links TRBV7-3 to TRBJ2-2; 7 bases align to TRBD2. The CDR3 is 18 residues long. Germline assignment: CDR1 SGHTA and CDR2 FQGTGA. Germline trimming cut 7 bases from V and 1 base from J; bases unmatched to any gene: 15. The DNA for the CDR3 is TGTGCCAGCACTCCCGGGCCGAGGACTAGTGTGAACACCGGGGAGCTGTTTTTT. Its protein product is CASTPGPRTSVNTGELFF. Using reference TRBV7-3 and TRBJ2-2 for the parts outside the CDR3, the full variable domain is GAGVSQTPSNKVTEKGKYVELRCDPISGHTALYWYRQSLGQGPEFLIYFQGTGAADDSGLPNDRFFAVRPEGSVSTLKIQRTERGDSAVYLCASTPGPRTSVNTGELFFGEGSRLTVL.

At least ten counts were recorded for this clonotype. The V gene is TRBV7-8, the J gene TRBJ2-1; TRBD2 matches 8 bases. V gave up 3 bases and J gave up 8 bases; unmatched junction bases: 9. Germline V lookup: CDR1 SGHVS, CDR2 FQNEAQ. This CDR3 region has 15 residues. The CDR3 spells CASSFTSGRKHEQFF. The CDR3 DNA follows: TGTGCCAGCAGCTTCACAAGCGGGAGAAAACATGAGCAGTTCTTC.

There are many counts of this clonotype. The CDR3 DNA is TGTGCCAGTAGTGTCCCGGCGGGACAGGGAAGCGATGAGCAGTTCTTC. Its protein is CASSVPAGQGSDEQFF. The J gene is TRBJ2-1, the V gene TRBV19, with 9 bases aligning to TRBD1. The germline gives CDR1 LNHDA, CDR2 SQIVND (reference sequence). Trimming took 5 bases from V and 8 from J; bases not matched to a gene: 13. The length of the CDR3 is 16 residues.